This TCR beta chain originates from a study of vaccination effects on CD4 cells after COVID-19. Under the ViraFEST assay, PBMC were stimulated with viral peptide pools so that antigen-specific CD4+ T cells expanded. Sequencing was performed afterwards. Following a 10-day culture, CD4+ T cells were purified. Two doses of either BNT162b2 or mRNA-1273 were given to each participant. Among the vaccine recipients, none had a prior SARS-CoV-2 infection, and nucleocapsid antibodies were negative. Cultures used about 2 million PBMC per well, approximately 10 IU/ml IL-2 and around 9.8 ug/ml peptides. CDR1 SGHNT and CDR2 YYREEE come from the germline V gene (reference sequence). V was pared by 4 bases and J by 6 bases, with 7 bases of the junction left unmatched. This CDR3 contains 16 residues. Study observations and caveats: Clones induced by infection and by vaccine showed marked clonal contraction late after vaccination.

Concerning this clone: Antigen unknown.

The data were produced by immunoSEQ multiplex PCR, yet TCRdb's version contains in-frame clones alone and is incomplete. The repertoire holds approximately 13,000 clones, with about two thirds as singletons. This rearrangement joins TRBV5-4 to TRBJ2-3, with 14 bases lining up with TRBD2. The TCR originated in a human donor who received a COVID-19 vaccine. The sequenced sample was CD4+ T cells from PBMCs cultured with SARS-CoV-2 spike peptides, obtained after COVID-19 vaccination. Written as DNA, the CDR3 is TGTGCCAGCAGCCGCGGGACTAGCGGGAGTATGGATACGCAGTATTTT. Amino acids: CASSRGTSGSMDTQYF.